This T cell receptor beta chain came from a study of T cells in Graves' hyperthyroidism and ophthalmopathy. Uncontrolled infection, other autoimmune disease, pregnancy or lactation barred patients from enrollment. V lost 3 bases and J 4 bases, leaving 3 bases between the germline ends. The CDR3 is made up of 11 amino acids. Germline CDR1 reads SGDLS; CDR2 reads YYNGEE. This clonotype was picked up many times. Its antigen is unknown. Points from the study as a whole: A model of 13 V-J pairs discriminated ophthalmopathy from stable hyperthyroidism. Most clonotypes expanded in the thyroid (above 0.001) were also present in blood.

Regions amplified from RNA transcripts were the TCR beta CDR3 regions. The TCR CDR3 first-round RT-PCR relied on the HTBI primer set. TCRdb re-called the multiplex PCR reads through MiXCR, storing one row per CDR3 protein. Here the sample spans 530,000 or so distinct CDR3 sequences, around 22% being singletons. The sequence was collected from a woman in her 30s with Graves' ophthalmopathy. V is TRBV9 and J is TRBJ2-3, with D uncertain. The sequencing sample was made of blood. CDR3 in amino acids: CASSASDTQYF. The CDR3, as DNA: TGTGCCAGCAGCGCGTCAGATACGCAGTATTTT.